Each of the 27 T cell receptor beta chains below was sequenced from the same sample in a study of blood T cell repertoires in COVID-19. Using immunoSEQ multiplex PCR, the repertoire was profiled, and TCRdb retains in-frame clones only, with some absent. The table includes approximately 150,000 clones, 85% to 90% detected once. Material: peripheral blood. The receptors were gathered from a woman aged 60 to 75 with acute or convalescent COVID-19.

The chain carries TRBV7-2 and TRBJ1-2; the D gene is possibly TRBD1 (5 bases). The CDR3 runs 14 residues. Trimming took off 1 base at V and 4 bases at J, with 10 bases between the two ends. CDR1 is SGHTA, CDR2 FQGNSA, per germline. Here the CDR3 DNA reads TGTGCCAGCAGCTTAGTTGGGCAGGGCTATGGCTACACCTTC. It codes for CASSLVGQGYGYTF.

The chain has TRBV6-5 and TRBJ2-1; D might be TRBD2 (5 bases). This CDR3 spans 15 amino acids. The V and J ends lost 8 bases and 3 bases respectively, with 17 bases between them. CDR1 MNHEY and CDR2 SVGAGI come from the germline V gene. CDR3 nucleotide sequence: TGTGCCAGCGCTGTCCTGAGGGCCAACTACAATGAGCAGTTCTTC. Translating it yields CASAVLRANYNEQFF.

The chain carries TRBV12-3 or TRBV12-4 and TRBJ2-7; D not resolved. The CDR3 runs to 11 residues. Trimming took 6 bases from V and 4 from J, leaving 7 bases between them. The CDR3 region is CASSSLYEQYF. In nucleotides, the CDR3 is TGTGCCAGCAGCTCCCTTTACGAGCAGTACTTC.

J is TRBJ2-3 and V is TRBV11-2, with TRBD2 identical over 9 bases. The trim removed 9 bases at V and 4 bases at J, leaving 8 bases unmatched. The germline V gene has CDR1 SGHAT and CDR2 FQNNGV. The CDR3 has 14 residues. The CDR3 sequence is CASGGTSRADTQYF. The CDR3 nucleotides read TGTGCCAGTGGTGGGACTAGCAGGGCAGATACGCAGTATTTT.

This sequence joins TRBV30 and TRBJ1-1; 8 bases agree with TRBD1. Germline V gene sequence: CDR1 GTSNPN, CDR2 SVGIG (reference sequence). Trimming removed 5 bases from V and 0 bases from J; junction bases left unmatched: 5. The CDR3 loop spans 14 amino acids. The CDR3 region has the DNA TGTGCCTGGGACAGGGGAACGGTGAACACTGAAGCTTTCTTT. It encodes CAWDRGTVNTEAFF.

The chain couples TRBV18 to TRBJ2-2; D perhaps matches TRBD2 (6 bases). V was pared by 0 bases and J by 4 bases, with 12 bases between. The CDR3 sequence is 16 residues long. Germline V gene data show CDR1 as KGHSH and CDR2 as LQKENI. This chain's CDR3 is CASSPPGGTGTGELFF. The CDR3 DNA follows: TGTGCCAGCTCACCACCGGGAGGTACGGGCACCGGGGAGCTGTTTTTT.

The gene calls are TRBV6-2 or TRBV6-3 and TRBJ1-2; D ambiguous. This CDR3 is built from 12 residues. The V end lost 2 bases, the J end lost 6 bases, and 7 bases lay between the germline ends. Germline V gives CDR1 MNHEY, CDR2 SVGEGT. CDR3 nucleotides: TGTGCCAGCAGTTACACCCGGGATGGCTACACCTTC. This gives the protein CASSYTRDGYTF.

The rearrangement links TRBV9 to TRBJ2-3; D might be TRBD1 (5 bases). V was trimmed by 6 bases and J by 0 bases, leaving 14 bases between them. The CDR3 contains 15 residues. Germline CDR1 reads SGDLS; CDR2 reads YYNGEE. The CDR3 DNA is TGTGCCAGCACAAGACAGCAACACAGCACAGATACGCAGTATTTT. It encodes CASTRQQHSTDTQYF.

This clone was seen only once. The chain carries TRBV2 and TRBJ2-3, with TRBD2 identical over 9 bases. The germline V gene encodes CDR1 SNHLY and CDR2 FYNNEI. This CDR3 has 19 amino acids. V lost 6 bases to trimming and J lost 0 bases; unmatched junction nucleotides: 16. The chain's CDR3 is CASRAPWGASGESTDTQYF. The CDR3 nucleotides read TGTGCCAGCAGAGCCCCCTGGGGGGCTAGCGGGGAGAGCACAGATACGCAGTATTTT.

This clone has just one count. V gene TRBV4-3 combines with J gene TRBJ2-7; D may be TRBD1 (5 bases). The CDR3 has 13 amino acids. Germline CDR1 reads LGHNA; CDR2 reads YSLEER. V was clipped by 3 bases and J by 6 bases, with 12 bases between them. CDR3 amino acids: CASSHDPQGEQYF. The CDR3 DNA is TGCGCCAGCAGCCACGACCCCCAGGGCGAGCAGTACTTC.

The rearrangement uses TRBV30 and TRBJ1-3; maybe TRBD1 (6 bases). CDR1 GTSNPN and CDR2 SVGIG come from the germline V gene (reference sequence). V was cut by 2 bases and J by 5 bases, with 10 bases left in between. This CDR3 is 13 amino acids long. CDR3 sequence (DNA): TGTGCCTGGAGTTCGGGACACCGAAACACCATATATTTT. It is translated as CAWSSGHRNTIYF.

This clone has ten or more counts. V and J are TRBV4-1 and TRBJ1-5, with 7 bases identical to TRBD1. This CDR3 comprises 16 residues. Germline V gene data show CDR1 as MGHRA and CDR2 as YSYEKL. The V and J ends lost 1 base and 9 bases, in that order; junction bases with no gene match: 12. This CDR3 reads CASSQVQGESLSPQHF. The CDR3 nucleotides read TGCGCCAGCAGCCAAGTCCAGGGGGAGAGCCTATCGCCCCAGCATTTT.

This chain links TRBV5-8 with TRBJ2-1; D is undetermined. CDR1 is SGHTS, CDR2 YDEGEE, per germline. This CDR3 has 13 residues. Trimming pared 0 bases from V and 6 bases from J, leaving 7 bases between. CDR3: CASSLGSSNEQFF. DNA for the CDR3: TGTGCCAGCAGCTTGGGCTCCAGCAATGAGCAGTTCTTC. Full variable domain (remainder filled in from reference TRBV5-8 and TRBJ2-1): EAGVTQSPTHLIKTRGQQATLRCSPISGHTSVYWYQQALGLGLQFLLWYDEGEERNRGNFPPRFSGRQFPNYSSELNVNALELEDSALYLCASSLGSSNEQFFGPGTRLTVL.

The J gene is TRBJ1-3, the V gene TRBV4-1; D is undetermined. The CDR3 length is 14 residues. The germline gives CDR1 MGHRA, CDR2 YSYEKL. Trimming stripped 2 bases from V and 10 bases from J, with 15 bases between. CDR3 bases: TGCGCCAGCAGCCAACCTCTGGTGCAGTGGACCATATATTTT. Protein sequence: CASSQPLVQWTIYF.

In this sample, this clone turned up once. This rearrangement joins TRBV4-2 to TRBJ2-2; 8 nucleotides match TRBD2. The germline CDR1 and CDR2 sequences are LGHNA and YNFKEQ. Trimming removed 4 bases from V and 7 bases from J; junction bases left unmatched: 14. The CDR3 extends over 17 amino acids. The CDR3 here is CASSPPGLGDTDGELFF. As DNA, the CDR3 is TGTGCCAGCAGCCCTCCGGGACTAGGGGATACGGACGGGGAGCTGTTTTTT.

The V and J genes are TRBV9 and TRBJ1-5; D not certain. Deletions cut 1 base from V and 7 bases from J, with 9 bases between. Looked up from germline, CDR1 is SGDLS and CDR2 is YYNGEE. The CDR3 runs 13 residues. The CDR3: CASSVSYGQPQHF. In DNA form, the CDR3 reads TGTGCCAGCAGCGTAAGCTACGGGCAGCCCCAGCATTTT.

This clone showed up just a few times. This chain links TRBV6-5 with TRBJ1-1; D possibly corresponds to TRBD1 (5 bases). CDR3 length equals 11 residues. The V and J ends lost 9 bases and 3 bases respectively, with 8 bases between them. Germline-derived CDR1 and CDR2 are MNHEY and SVGAGI. The CDR3 is CASQGYTEAFF. The CDR3 DNA is TGTGCCAGTCAGGGTTACACTGAAGCTTTCTTT.

V usage is TRBV3-1 (or the pseudogene TRBV3-2) and J usage is TRBJ2-3; 8 bases map to TRBD2. The CDR3 spans 19 residues. J was trimmed by 7 bases and V by 4 bases; bases with no gene match: 22. Germline assignment: CDR1 LGHDT and CDR2 YNNKEL (reference sequence). CDR3 region: CASSPSGLALHPGGNTQYF. The CDR3 bases are TGTGCCAGCAGCCCCAGCGGACTAGCTCTGCACCCCGGGGGTAATACGCAGTATTTT.

V usage is TRBV7-2 and J usage is TRBJ2-2; 10 bases match TRBD2. The length of the CDR3 is 15 residues. Germline-derived CDR1 and CDR2 are SGHTA and FQGNSA. V lost 3 bases to trimming and J lost 4 bases; unmatched junction nucleotides: 2. The CDR3 reads CASSFLAGATGELFF. CDR3 DNA sequence: TGTGCCAGCAGCTTTCTAGCGGGGGCCACCGGGGAGCTGTTTTTT.

This clone was recorded at least ten times. J is TRBJ2-7 and V is TRBV5-4; 9 positions agree with TRBD2. V shed 0 bases and J 5 bases; nucleotides not matched to a gene: 6. CDR1 SGHNT and CDR2 YYREEE come from the germline V gene (reference sequence). The CDR3 length is 15 residues. The CDR3 sequence: CASSLAGGGANEQYF. CDR3 nucleotide sequence: TGTGCCAGCAGCTTGGCTGGCGGGGGGGCGAACGAGCAGTACTTC. The entire variable domain, with the rest obtained from reference TRBV5-4 and TRBJ2-7, is as follows: ETGVTQSPTHLIKTRGQQVTLRCSSQSGHNTVSWYQQALGQGPQFIFQYYREEENGRGNFPPRFSGLQFPNYSSELNVNALELDDSALYLCASSLAGGGANEQYFGPGTRLTVT.

The V call is TRBV11-3, the J call TRBJ2-7, with 9 bases fitting TRBD1. CDR1 is SGHNT and CDR2 is YENEEA in the germline V gene. The V gene end was trimmed by 5 bases and the J gene end by 4 bases; junction bases not matched to a gene: 6. This CDR3 contains 14 residues. DNA of the CDR3: TGTGCCAGCAGCAATACAGGGGGCACATACGAGCAGTACTTC. Its protein is CASSNTGGTYEQYF.

The CDR3 nucleotides are TGTGCCAGCAGTGCCCAGGGGACAGGGTTGGGTGGCTACACCTTC. Translating gives CASSAQGTGLGGYTF. V usage is TRBV2 and J usage is TRBJ1-2; TRBD1 aligns across 9 bases. The CDR3 has 15 residues. Germline V gene sequence: CDR1 SNHLY, CDR2 FYNNEI. Losses at the gene ends were 4 bases for V and 7 bases for J; bases not matched to a gene: 10.

The chain links TRBV7-2 to TRBJ1-5; 8 bases are shared with TRBD1. Germline CDR1 reads SGHTA; CDR2 reads FQGNSA. V shed 6 bases, J shed 6 bases, and the junction held 4 bases outside the gene matches. CDR3 length: 13 amino acids. In DNA form, the CDR3 reads TGTGCCAGCAGACTGACAGGGGTTCAGCCCCAGCATTTT. Translation gives CASRLTGVQPQHF.

The chain employs TRBV7-8 and TRBJ2-4; 12 nucleotides agree with TRBD2. The length of the CDR3 is 17 residues. Germline V CDR1 and CDR2: SGHVS, FQNEAQ. V lost 2 bases and J lost 4; bases outside the gene matches: 6. The CDR3 region has the DNA TGTGCCAGCAGCTTACGCACTAGCGGGGGGTCGAAAAACATTCAGTACTTC. Amino acid sequence: CASSLRTSGGSKNIQYF.

This chain links TRBV4-3 with TRBJ1-2; D unclear. V was shortened by 0 bases and J by 8 bases, with 10 bases between the two germline ends. In germline, CDR1 is LGHNA, CDR2 YSLEER. The CDR3 runs to 13 residues. CDR3 nucleotide sequence: TGCGCCAGCAGCCAAGATCGAGCATCCGGCTACACCTTC. Residues: CASSQDRASGYTF.

The chain couples TRBV28 to TRBJ1-2; no clear D. Trimming removed 6 bases at V and 0 bases at J, with 5 bases between. CDR1 and CDR2 from the germline V gene are MDHEN and SYDVKM. This CDR3 is 12 amino acids long. CDR3 protein: CASSVANYGYTF. The DNA for the CDR3 is TGTGCCAGCAGCGTAGCTAACTATGGCTACACCTTC.

This sequence joins TRBV19 and TRBJ1-1; possibly TRBD1 for D (5 bases). Trimming shortened V by 7 bases and J by 4 bases, and 10 bases separated the two germline ends. Germline V gene sequence: CDR1 LNHDA, CDR2 SQIVND (reference sequence). The length of the CDR3 is 12 residues. CDR3 in amino acids: CASTLRGTEAFF. The CDR3 region has the DNA TGTGCCAGTACCTTAAGGGGCACTGAAGCTTTCTTT.